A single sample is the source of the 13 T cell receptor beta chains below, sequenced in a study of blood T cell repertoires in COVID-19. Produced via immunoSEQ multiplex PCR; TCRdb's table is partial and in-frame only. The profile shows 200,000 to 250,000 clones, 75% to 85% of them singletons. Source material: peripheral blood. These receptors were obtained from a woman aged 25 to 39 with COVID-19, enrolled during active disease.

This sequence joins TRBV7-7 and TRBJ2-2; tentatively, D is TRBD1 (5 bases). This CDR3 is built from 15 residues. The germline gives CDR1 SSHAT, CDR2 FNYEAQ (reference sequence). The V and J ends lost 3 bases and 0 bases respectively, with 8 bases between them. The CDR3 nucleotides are TGTGCCAGCAGCTTGGACACCCCGAACACCGGGGAGCTGTTTTTT. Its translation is CASSLDTPNTGELFF.

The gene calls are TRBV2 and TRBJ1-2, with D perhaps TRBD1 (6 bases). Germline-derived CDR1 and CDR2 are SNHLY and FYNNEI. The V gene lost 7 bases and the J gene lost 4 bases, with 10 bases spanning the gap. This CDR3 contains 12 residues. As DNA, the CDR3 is TGTGCCAGCACGCGGACAGTCTATGGCTACACCTTC. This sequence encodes CASTRTVYGYTF.

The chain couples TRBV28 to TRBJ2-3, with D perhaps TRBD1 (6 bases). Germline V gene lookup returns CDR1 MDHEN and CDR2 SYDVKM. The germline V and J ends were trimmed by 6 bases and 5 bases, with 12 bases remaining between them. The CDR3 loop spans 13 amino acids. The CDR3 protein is CASSRGGGDTQYF. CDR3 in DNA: TGTGCCAGCAGCAGGGGCGGTGGAGATACGCAGTATTTT.

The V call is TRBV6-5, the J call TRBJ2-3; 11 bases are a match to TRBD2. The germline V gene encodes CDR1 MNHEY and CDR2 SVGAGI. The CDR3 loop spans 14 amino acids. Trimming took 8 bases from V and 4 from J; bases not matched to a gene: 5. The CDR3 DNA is TGTGCCAGCTGGGGTAGCGGGGGGGCAGATACGCAGTATTTT. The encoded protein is CASWGSGGADTQYF.

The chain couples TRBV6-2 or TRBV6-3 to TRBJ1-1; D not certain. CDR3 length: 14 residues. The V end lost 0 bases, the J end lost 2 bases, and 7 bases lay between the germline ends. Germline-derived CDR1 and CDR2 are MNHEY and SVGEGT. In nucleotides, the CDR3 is TGTGCCAGCAGTTACTCGCGCTATAACACTGAAGCTTTCTTT. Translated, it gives CASSYSRYNTEAFF.

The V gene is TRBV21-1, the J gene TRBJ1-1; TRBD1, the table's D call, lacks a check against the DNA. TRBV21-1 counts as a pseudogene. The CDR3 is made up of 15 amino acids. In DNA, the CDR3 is TGTGCCAGCAGCAGGGACAGGAGAGTGAACACTGAAGCTTTCTTT. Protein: CASSRDRRVNTEAFF.

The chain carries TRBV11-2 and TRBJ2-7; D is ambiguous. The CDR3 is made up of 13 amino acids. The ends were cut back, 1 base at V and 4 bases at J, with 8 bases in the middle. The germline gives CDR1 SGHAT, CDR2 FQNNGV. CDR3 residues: CASSLGRAYEQYF. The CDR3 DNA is TGTGCCAGCAGCTTAGGGAGAGCATACGAGCAGTACTTC. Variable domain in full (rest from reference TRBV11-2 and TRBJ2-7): EAGVAQSPRYKIIEKRQSVAFWCNPISGHATLYWYQQILGQGPKLLIQFQNNGVVDDSQLPKDRFSAERLKGVDSTLKIQPAKLEDSAVYLCASSLGRAYEQYFGPGTRLTVT.

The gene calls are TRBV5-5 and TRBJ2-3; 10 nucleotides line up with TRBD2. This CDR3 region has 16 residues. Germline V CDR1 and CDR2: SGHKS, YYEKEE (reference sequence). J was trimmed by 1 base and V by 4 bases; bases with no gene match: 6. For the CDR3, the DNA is TGTGCCAGCAGCCTCCCAACTAGCGGGGGCACAGATACGCAGTATTTT. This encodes CASSLPTSGGTDTQYF.

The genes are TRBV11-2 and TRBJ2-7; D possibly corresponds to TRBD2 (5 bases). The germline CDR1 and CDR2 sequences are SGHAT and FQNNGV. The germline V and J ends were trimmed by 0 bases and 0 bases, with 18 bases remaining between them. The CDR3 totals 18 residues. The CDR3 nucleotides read TGTGCCAGCAGCTTAGATCGGTGGGGAGCAGCGGCCTCCTACGAGCAGTACTTC. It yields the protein CASSLDRWGAAASYEQYF.

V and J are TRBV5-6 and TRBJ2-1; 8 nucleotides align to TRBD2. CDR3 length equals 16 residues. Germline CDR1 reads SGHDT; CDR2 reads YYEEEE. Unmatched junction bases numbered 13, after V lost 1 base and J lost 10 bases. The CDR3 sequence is CASSLITTSGGGEQFF. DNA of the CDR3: TGTGCCAGCAGCTTGATAACAACTAGCGGAGGTGGGGAGCAGTTCTTC.

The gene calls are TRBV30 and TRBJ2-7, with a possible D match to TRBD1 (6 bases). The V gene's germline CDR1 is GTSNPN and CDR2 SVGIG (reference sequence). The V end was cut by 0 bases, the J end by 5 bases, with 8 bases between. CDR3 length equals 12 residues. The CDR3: CAWSVEGDEQYF. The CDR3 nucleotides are TGTGCCTGGAGTGTAGAGGGGGACGAGCAGTACTTC.

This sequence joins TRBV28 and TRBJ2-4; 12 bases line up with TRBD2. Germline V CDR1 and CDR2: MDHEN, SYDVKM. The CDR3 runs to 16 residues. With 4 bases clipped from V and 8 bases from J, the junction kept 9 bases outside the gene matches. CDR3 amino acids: CASSSLLAGGPDIQYF. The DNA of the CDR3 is TGTGCCAGCAGTTCACTACTAGCGGGGGGCCCAGACATTCAGTACTTC.

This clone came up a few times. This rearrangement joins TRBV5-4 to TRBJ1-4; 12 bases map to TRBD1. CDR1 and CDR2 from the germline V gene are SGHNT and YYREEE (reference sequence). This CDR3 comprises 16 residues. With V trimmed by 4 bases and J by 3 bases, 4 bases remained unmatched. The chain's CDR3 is CASSEGQGASNEKLFF. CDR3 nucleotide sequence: TGTGCCAGCAGCGAGGGACAGGGGGCGTCTAATGAAAAACTGTTTTTT.